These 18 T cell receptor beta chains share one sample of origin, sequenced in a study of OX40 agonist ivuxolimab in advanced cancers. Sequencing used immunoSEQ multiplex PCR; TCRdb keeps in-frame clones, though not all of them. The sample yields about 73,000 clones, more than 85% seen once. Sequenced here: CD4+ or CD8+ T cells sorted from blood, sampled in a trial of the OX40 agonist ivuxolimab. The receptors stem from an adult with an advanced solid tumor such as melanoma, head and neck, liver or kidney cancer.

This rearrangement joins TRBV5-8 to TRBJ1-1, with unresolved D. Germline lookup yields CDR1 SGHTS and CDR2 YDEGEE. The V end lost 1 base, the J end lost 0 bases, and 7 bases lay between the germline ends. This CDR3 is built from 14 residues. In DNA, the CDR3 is TGTGCCAGCAGCTTGAGGACTGTGAACACTGAAGCTTTCTTT. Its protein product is CASSLRTVNTEAFF.

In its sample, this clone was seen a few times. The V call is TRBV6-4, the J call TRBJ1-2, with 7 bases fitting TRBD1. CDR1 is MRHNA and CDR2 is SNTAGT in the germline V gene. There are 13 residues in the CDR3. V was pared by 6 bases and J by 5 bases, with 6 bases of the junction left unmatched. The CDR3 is CASRRTGGYGYTF. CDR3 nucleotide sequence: TGTGCCAGCAGGAGGACAGGTGGGTATGGCTACACCTTC.

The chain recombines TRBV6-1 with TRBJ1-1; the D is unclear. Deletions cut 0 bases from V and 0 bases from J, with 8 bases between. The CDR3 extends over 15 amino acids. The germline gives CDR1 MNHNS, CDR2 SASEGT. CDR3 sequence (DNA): TGTGCCAGCAGTGAAGCAGGACGGATGAACACTGAAGCTTTCTTT. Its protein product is CASSEAGRMNTEAFF.

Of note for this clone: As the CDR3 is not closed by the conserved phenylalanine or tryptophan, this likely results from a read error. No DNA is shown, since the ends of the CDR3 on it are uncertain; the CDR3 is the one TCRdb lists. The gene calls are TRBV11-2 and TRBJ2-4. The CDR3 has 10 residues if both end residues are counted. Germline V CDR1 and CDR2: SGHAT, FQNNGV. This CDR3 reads CASSFHLGWD.

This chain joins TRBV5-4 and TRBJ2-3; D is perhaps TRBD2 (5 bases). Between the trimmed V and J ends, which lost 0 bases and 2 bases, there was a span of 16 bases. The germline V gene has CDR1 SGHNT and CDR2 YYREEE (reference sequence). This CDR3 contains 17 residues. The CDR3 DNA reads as TGTGCCAGCAGCTTGGCGGGGTTGGGCAGATTCACAGATACGCAGTATTTT. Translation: CASSLAGLGRFTDTQYF.

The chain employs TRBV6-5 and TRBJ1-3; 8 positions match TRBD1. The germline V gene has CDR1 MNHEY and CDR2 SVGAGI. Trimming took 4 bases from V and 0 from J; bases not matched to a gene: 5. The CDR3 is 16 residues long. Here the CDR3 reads CASSLTGVGSGNTIYF. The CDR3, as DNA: TGTGCCAGCAGTTTGACAGGGGTTGGCTCTGGAAACACCATATATTTT.

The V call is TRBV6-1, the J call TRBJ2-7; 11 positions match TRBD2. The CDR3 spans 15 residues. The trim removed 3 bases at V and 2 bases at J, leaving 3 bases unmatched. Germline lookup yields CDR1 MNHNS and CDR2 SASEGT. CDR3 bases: TGTGCCAGCAGTGAGCTAGCGGGGGGAACCTACGAGCAGTACTTC. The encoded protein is CASSELAGGTYEQYF.

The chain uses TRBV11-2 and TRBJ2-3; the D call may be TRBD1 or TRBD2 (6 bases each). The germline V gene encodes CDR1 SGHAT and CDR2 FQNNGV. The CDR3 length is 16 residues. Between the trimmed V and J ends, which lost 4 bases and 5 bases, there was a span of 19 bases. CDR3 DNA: TGTGCCAGCAGCTCCTTCAACCGGGGGCCCAAAGATACGCAGTATTTT. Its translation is CASSSFNRGPKDTQYF.

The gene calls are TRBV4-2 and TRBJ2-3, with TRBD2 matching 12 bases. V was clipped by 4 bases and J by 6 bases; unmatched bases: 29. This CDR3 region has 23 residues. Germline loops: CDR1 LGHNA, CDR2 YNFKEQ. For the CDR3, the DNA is TGTGCCAGCAGCCTCAGGACTAATCAGGTTGGGCTAGCGGGGGGGGAGGATTGGGATACGCAGTATTTT. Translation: CASSLRTNQVGLAGGEDWDTQYF.

CDR3 region: CASSQGPETVNYGYTF. Written as DNA, the CDR3 is TGCGCCAGCAGCCAAGGGCCGGAGACAGTTAACTATGGCTACACCTTC. V is TRBV4-1 and J is TRBJ1-2; D is perhaps TRBD1 (5 bases). Germline CDR1 MGHRA, CDR2 YSYEKL. With 1 base removed from V and 1 base from J, the gap between germline ends came to 13 bases. The CDR3 contains 16 residues.

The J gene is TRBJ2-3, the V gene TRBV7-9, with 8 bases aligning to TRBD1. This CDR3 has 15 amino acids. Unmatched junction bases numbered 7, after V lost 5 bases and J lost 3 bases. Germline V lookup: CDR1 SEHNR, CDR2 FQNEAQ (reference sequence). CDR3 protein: CASSPQGARTDTQYF. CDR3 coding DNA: TGTGCCAGCAGCCCGCAGGGGGCGCGTACAGATACGCAGTATTTT.

The CDR3 loop reads CASSLTVLAGGSYNEQFF. DNA for the CDR3: TGTGCCAGCAGTTTAACCGTCCTAGCGGGGGGGAGCTACAATGAGCAGTTCTTC. The V call is TRBV27, the J call TRBJ2-1; 12 nucleotides line up with TRBD2. Trimming at V came to 2 bases and at J to 3 bases, leaving 8 bases not matched to a gene. Per the germline V gene, CDR1 is MNHEY and CDR2 is SMNVEV (reference sequence). There are 18 residues in the CDR3.

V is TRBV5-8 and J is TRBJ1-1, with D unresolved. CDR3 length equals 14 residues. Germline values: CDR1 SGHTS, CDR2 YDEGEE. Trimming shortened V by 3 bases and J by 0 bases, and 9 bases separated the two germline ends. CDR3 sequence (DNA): TGTGCCAGCAGCTCCCGGTGGATGAACACTGAAGCTTTCTTT. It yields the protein CASSSRWMNTEAFF.

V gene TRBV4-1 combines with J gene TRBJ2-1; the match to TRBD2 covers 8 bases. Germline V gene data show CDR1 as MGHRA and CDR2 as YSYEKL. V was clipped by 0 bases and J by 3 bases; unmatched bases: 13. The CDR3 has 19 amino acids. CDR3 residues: CASSQDMFGTRKVYNEQFF. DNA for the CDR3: TGCGCCAGCAGCCAAGATATGTTCGGGACTAGAAAGGTCTACAATGAGCAGTTCTTC.

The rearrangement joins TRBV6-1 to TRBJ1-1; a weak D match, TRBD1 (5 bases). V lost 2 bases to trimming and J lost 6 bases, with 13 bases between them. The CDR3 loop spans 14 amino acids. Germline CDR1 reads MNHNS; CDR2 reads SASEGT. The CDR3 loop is CASSESGVGAEAFF. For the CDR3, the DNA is TGTGCCAGCAGTGAAAGCGGGGTGGGGGCTGAAGCTTTCTTT.

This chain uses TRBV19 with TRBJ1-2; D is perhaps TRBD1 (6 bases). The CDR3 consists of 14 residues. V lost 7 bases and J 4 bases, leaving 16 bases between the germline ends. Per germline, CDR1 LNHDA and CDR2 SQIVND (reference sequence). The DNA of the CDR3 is TGTGCCAGTACCACGACAAGGGGGGCCTATGGCTACACCTTC. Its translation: CASTTTRGAYGYTF. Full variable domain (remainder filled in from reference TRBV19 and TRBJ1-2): DGGITQSPKYLFRKEGQNVTLSCEQNLNHDAMYWYRQDPGQGLRLIYYSQIVNDFQKGDIAEGYSVSREKKESFPLTVTSAQKNPTAFYLCASTTTRGAYGYTFGSGTRLTVV.

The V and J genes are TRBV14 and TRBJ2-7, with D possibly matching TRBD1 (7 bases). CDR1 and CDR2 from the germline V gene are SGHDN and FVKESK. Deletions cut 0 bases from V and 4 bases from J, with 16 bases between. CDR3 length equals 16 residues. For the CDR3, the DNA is TGTGCCAGCAGCCAAGAGATTAAGGAGGGGGCTTACGAGCAGTACTTC. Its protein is CASSQEIKEGAYEQYF.

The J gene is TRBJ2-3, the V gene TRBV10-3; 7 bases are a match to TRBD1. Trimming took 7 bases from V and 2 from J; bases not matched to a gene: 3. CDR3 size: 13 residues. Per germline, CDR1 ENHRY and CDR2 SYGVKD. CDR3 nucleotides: TGTGCCATCAAAACAGGGGACACAGATACGCAGTATTTT. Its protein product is CAIKTGDTDTQYF.